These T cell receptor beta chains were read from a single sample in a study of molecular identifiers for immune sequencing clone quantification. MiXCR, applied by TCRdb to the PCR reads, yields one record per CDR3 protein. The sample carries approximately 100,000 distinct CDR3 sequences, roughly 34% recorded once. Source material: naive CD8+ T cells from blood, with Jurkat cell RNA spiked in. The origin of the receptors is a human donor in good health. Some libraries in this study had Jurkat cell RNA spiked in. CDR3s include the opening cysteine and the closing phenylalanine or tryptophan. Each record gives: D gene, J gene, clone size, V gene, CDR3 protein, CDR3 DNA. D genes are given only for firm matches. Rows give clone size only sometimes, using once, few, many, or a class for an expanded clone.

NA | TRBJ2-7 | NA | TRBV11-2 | CASSLFRDKLLEQYF | TGTGCCAGCAGCTTATTTCGGGACAAGCTACTGGAGCAGTACTTC
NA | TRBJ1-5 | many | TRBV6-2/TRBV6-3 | CASSYSHQFNQPQHF | TGTGCCAGCAGTTATAGTCACCAGTTCAATCAGCCCCAGCATTTT
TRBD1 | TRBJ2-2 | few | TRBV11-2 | CASSLGAGTGHTGELFF | TGTGCCAGCAGCTTGGGGGCCGGGACAGGTCACACCGGGGAGCTGTTTTTT
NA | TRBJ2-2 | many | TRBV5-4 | CASSGTGELFF | TGTGCCAGCAGCGGCACCGGGGAGCTGTTTTTT
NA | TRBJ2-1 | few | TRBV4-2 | CASSQGVYAKVSYNEQFF | TGTGCCAGCAGCCAAGGAGTTTATGCGAAGGTCTCCTACAATGAGCAGTTCTTC
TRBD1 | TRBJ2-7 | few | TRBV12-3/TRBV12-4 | CASSHPGQGYEQYF | TGTGCCAGCAGTCATCCGGGACAGGGCTACGAGCAGTACTTC
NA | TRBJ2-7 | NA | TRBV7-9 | CASSAEDTNYERYF | TGTGCCAGCAGCGCCGAGGACACCAACTACGAGCGGTACTTC
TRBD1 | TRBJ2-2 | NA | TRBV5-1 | CASSAERTGGTGELFF | TGCGCCAGCAGCGCGGAGAGGACAGGGGGCACCGGGGAGCTGTTTTTT
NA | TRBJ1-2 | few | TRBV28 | CASSLLFTLYGYTF | TGTGCCAGCAGTTTATTGTTTACTCTCTATGGCTACACCTTC
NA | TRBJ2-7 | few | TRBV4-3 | CASSQELQINRPYEQYF | TGCGCCAGCAGCCAAGAGCTACAGATCAATCGGCCCTACGAGCAGTACTTC
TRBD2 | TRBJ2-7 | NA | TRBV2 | CASSGSSGGGASYEQYF | TGTGCCAGCAGTGGATCTAGCGGGGGGGGAGCCTCTTACGAGCAGTACTTC
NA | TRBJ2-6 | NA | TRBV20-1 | CSAFDRIVSGANVLTF | TGCAGTGCTTTCGACAGGATAGTCTCTGGGGCCAACGTCCTGACTTTC
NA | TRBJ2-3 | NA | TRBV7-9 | CASSSATWDADTQYF | TGTGCCAGCAGCTCCGCTACCTGGGACGCAGATACGCAGTATTTT
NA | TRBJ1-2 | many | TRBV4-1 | CASSQGAAGYTF | TGCGCCAGCAGCCAAGGGGCCGCTGGCTACACCTTC
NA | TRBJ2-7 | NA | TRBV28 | CASSPYEQYF | TGTGCCAGCAGTCCGTACGAGCAGTACTTC
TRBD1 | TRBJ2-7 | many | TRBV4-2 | CASSQGRGRYEQYF | TGTGCCAGCAGCCAGGGCAGGGGGCGTTACGAGCAGTACTTC
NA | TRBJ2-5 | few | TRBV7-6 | CASSHGYQETQYF | TGTGCCAGCAGCCACGGATACCAAGAGACCCAGTACTTC
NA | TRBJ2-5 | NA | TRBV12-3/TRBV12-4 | CASSLAGIETQYF | TGTGCCAGCAGTTTAGCAGGGATTGAGACCCAGTACTTC
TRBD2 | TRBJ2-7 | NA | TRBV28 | CASSFGLAVYEQYF | TGTGCCAGCAGTTTCGGACTAGCGGTCTACGAGCAGTACTTC
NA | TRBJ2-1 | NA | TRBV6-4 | CASSALPRSYNEQFF | TGTGCCAGCAGCGCTCTCCCGCGCTCCTACAATGAGCAGTTCTTC
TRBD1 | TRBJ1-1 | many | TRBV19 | CASSLGTGLNTEAFF | TGTGCCAGTAGTTTGGGGACAGGCCTGAACACTGAAGCTTTCTTT
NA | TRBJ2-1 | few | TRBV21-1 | CASSKVLSSYNEQFF | TGTGCCAGCAGCAAAGTTCTGAGCTCCTACAATGAGCAGTTCTTC
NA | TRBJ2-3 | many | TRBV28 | CASTLVPSDTQYF | TGTGCCAGCACCCTAGTCCCCTCGGATACGCAGTATTTT
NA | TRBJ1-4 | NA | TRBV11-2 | CASSALSPRLSTNEKQFF | TGTGCCAGCAGCGCGCTTAGCCCTCGCTTATCAACTAATGAAAAACAGTTTTTT
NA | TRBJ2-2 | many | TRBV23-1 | CASSQSVVLANPGELFF | TGCGCCAGCAGTCAGAGTGTTGTTCTAGCCAACCCCGGGGAGCTGTTTTTT
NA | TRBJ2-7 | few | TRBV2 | CASSTWDSYEQYF | TGTGCCAGCTCTACCTGGGACTCCTACGAGCAGTACTTC